This TCR beta chain was sequenced in a study of shared clonotypes between healthy human individuals. Germline V lookup: CDR1 SGHTA, CDR2 FQGTGA. V was cut by 3 bases and J by 6 bases, with 8 bases left in between. The CDR3 runs 13 residues. Ten immunoSEQ deep assay plates were used to sequence unsorted PBMC DNA. TCRdb's copy holds only in-frame clones and misses some; the assay was immunoSEQ multiplex PCR. Counted here are 530,000 or so clones, over 75% occurring once; the ten biggest clones make up around 12%. This clone came up a few times. Its antigen is not identified. General study findings and limits: The low donor count limited represented genetic and exposure-history diversity.

The study drew all its donors from Caucasian adults living in Nashville, Tennessee. This sequence originates from a woman aged 40 to 49 in good health. Some clones in this sample may be carry-over from other donors' samples. Specimen: PBMCs. The gene calls are TRBV7-3 and TRBJ2-2, with D perhaps TRBD1 (5 bases). This chain's CDR3 is CASSFQGSGELFF. The CDR3 DNA is TGTGCCAGCAGCTTTCAGGGTTCCGGGGAGCTGTTTTTT.